This T cell receptor (beta chain) is from a study of blood T cell repertoires in COVID-19. Study context: PBMCs, B-cell-depleted T cells, or T cells provided the cDNA or gDNA that made up the material.

The CDR3 has 13 amino acids. V lost 2 bases and J 2 bases, leaving 7 bases between the germline ends. Per germline, CDR1 MDHEN and CDR2 SYDVKM. Sequenced by immunoSEQ multiplex PCR; TCRdb stores in-frame clones only, minus some. The sample has 150,000 or so clones; 90% are singletons. Sequencing used peripheral blood. The V call is TRBV28, the J call TRBJ2-7, with D maybe TRBD2 (6 bases). This clonotype was obtained from a man aged 50 to 60 with acute or convalescent COVID-19. Written as DNA, the CDR3 is TGTGCCAGCAGTTTAGGGGAGGCCTACGAGCAGTACTTC. The encoded protein is CASSLGEAYEQYF.